Listed below are T cell receptor beta chains from one sample, sequenced in a study of technical replicates of blood from a few donors. Profiling relied on immunoSEQ multiplex PCR, and the TCRdb table lists in-frame clones only, not all of them. Among some 85,000 clones listed, roughly 93% were seen once. The specimen was T cells isolated from PBMCs. These receptors were collected from a human donor in good health. Both conserved end residues are part of each CDR3.

TRBV10-3	TRBJ1-1	CAITSRGNTEAFF
TRBV27	TRBJ1-1	CASSFGETLEAFF
TRBV16	TRBJ2-7	CASSQSSGRSEQYF
TRBV5-6	TRBJ2-7	CASSHQQYEQYF
TRBV30	TRBJ1-5	CAFSYIDRVNQPQHF
TRBV30	TRBJ1-1	CAWNLDIYTEAFF
TRBV6-6	TRBJ1-2	CAGAKEPFYGYTF
TRBV7-9	TRBJ2-1	CASSLESGGPRHNEQFF
TRBV9	TRBJ2-3	CASSVLSTDTQYF
TRBV7-2	TRBJ2-7	CASSLILSYEQYF
TRBV7-6	TRBJ2-5	CASSLPTSGVQETQYF
TRBV14	TRBJ2-7	CASSQDSGTRIYEQYF
TRBV19	TRBJ1-2	CASRFQGHDGYTF
TRBV2	TRBJ2-1	CASSEVAGSSSEQFF
TRBV5-4	TRBJ1-4	CASSPPQATEKLFF
TRBV19	TRBJ1-3	CASSATGVNTIYF
TRBV29-1	TRBJ2-1	CSVRLAGGNEQFF
TRBV7-8	TRBJ2-1	CASSLKHEQFF
TRBV28	TRBJ2-5	CASSLRGETQYF
TRBV5-1	TRBJ2-1	CASSLERSSYNEQFF
TRBV28	TRBJ1-1	CASSLFLVAGGSTEAFF
TRBV25-1	TRBJ2-1	CATMLGGGYNEQFF
TRBV18	TRBJ1-2	CASSPQGTVLEGGYTF
TRBV7-6	TRBJ2-7	CASSPGASGTQFSYEQYF
TRBV30	TRBJ1-1	CAWSVFHRADTEAFF
TRBV6-5	TRBJ1-1	CASRGDLDAFF
TRBV27	TRBJ2-5	CASSGTGSVKVETQYF
TRBV28	TRBJ2-5	CASSSPGTGGGETQYF
TRBV5-1	TRBJ1-3	CASSLGRQFGNTIYF
TRBV2	TRBJ2-7	CASRGPLGQKLHYEQYF
TRBV6-1	TRBJ2-1	CASSEARTGVRNEQFF
TRBV7-9	TRBJ1-4	CASSSQGTTNEKLFF
TRBV6-5	TRBJ2-7	CASSTSPLGGYEQYF
TRBV2	TRBJ2-1	CALRASGASYNEQFF
TRBV18	TRBJ2-7	CASSPPVAYEQYF
TRBV7-3	TRBJ2-7	CASSQGEQYF
TRBV4-3	TRBJ2-7	CASSQLPPGTSIIYEQYF
TRBV5-6	TRBJ2-5	CASSLIQERYETQYF
TRBV18	TRBJ1-1	CASSPDRWNTEAFF
TRBV4-2	TRBJ2-7	CASSQGTASYEQYF
TRBV29-1	TRBJ2-7	CSVPARLGTSGSNGEQYF
TRBV7-9	TRBJ1-2	CASSLGFAGTSNGYTF
TRBV18	TRBJ1-5	CASSPPSSNQPQHF
TRBV16	TRBJ1-5	CASSQTTGASNQPQHF
TRBV7-2	TRBJ1-5	CASSPGTVSNQPQHF
TRBV4-2	TRBJ2-1	CASSQDASGPYNEQFF
TRBV5-1	TRBJ2-3	CASSLRGPTDTQYF
TRBV28	TRBJ2-7	CASSFSLAGGEQYF
TRBV10-3	TRBJ1-2	CAISGVRRGGYTF
TRBV6-6	TRBJ2-1	CASSSLTGGSYNEQFF
TRBV19	TRBJ2-1	CASSIGHGTYNEQFF
TRBV6-6	TRBJ1-1	CASSQRQGYTNTEAFF
TRBV7-2	TRBJ2-7	CASSLVGGLGSGEQYF
TRBV30	TRBJ2-3	CAFNSGRSTDTQYF
TRBV9	TRBJ2-5	CASSVDRQETQYF
TRBV7-2	TRBJ2-2	CASSLVSTNTGELFF
TRBV30	TRBJ2-5	CAWSYGIQETQYF
TRBV19	TRBJ1-5	CASSSPPQGAQPQHF
TRBV9	TRBJ2-3	CASSVGPAGEADTQYF